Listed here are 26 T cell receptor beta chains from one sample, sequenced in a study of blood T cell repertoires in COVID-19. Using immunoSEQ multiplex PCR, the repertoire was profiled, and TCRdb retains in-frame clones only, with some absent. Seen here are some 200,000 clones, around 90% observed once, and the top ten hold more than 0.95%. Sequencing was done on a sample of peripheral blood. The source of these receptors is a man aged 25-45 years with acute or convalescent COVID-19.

The CDR3 is CASRLDPLGGNTIYF. Written as DNA, the CDR3 is TGTGCCAGCAGACTAGACCCCCTAGGTGGAAACACCATATATTTT. The V call is TRBV11-2, the J call TRBJ1-3, with D unresolved. The germline V gene has CDR1 SGHAT and CDR2 FQNNGV. Trimming took 6 bases from V and 3 from J, leaving 15 bases between them. The CDR3 is made up of 15 amino acids.

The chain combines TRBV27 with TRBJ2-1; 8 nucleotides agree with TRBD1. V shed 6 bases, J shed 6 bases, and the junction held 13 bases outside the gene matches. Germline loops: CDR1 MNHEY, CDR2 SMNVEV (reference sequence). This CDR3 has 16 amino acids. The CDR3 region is CASRDFWTGLRNEQFF. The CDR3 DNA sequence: TGTGCCAGCAGGGATTTTTGGACAGGGCTCCGCAATGAGCAGTTCTTC.

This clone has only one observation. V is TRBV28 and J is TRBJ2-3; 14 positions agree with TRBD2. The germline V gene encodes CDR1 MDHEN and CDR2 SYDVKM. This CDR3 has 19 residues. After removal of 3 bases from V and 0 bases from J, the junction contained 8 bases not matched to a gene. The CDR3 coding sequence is TGTGCCAGCAGTTTGCTATTGACTAGCGGGAGGGCGAGCACAGATACGCAGTATTTT. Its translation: CASSLLLTSGRASTDTQYF. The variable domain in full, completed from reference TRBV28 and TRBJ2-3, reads DVKVTQSSRYLVKRTGEKVFLECVQDMDHENMFWYRQDPGLGLRLIYFSYDVKMKEKGDIPEGYSVSREKKERFSLILESASTNQTSMYLCASSLLLTSGRASTDTQYFGPGTRLTVL.

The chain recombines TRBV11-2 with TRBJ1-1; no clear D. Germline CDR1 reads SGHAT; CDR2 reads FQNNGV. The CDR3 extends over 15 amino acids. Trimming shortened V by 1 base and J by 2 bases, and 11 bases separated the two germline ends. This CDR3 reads CASSLVLLRNTEAFF. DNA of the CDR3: TGTGCCAGCAGCTTAGTCTTACTGAGAAACACTGAAGCTTTCTTT.

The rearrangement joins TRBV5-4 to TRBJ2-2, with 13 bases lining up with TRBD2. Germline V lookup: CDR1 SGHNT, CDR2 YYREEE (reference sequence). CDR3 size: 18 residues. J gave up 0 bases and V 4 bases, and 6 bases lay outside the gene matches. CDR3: CASSTGTSGVSNTGELFF. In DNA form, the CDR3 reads TGTGCCAGCAGCACCGGGACTAGCGGGGTCTCGAACACCGGGGAGCTGTTTTTT.

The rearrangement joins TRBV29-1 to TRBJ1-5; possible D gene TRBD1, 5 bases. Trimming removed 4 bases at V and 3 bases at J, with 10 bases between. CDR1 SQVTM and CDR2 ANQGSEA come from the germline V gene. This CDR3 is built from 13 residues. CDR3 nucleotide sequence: TGCAGCGTTGGGGGGGGGATCAATCAGCCCCAGCATTTT. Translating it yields CSVGGGINQPQHF. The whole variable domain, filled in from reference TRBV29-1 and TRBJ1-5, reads SAVISQKPSRDICQRGTSLTIQCQVDSQVTMMFWYRQQPGQSLTLIATANQGSEATYESGFVIDKFPISRPNLTFSTLTVSNMSPEDSSIYLCSVGGGINQPQHFGDGTRLSIL.

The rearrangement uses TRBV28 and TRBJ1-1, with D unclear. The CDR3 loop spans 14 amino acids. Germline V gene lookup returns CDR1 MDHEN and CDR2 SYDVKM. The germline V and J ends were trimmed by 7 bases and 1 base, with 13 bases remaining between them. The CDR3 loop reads CASKIWTGNTEAFF. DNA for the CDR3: TGTGCCAGCAAGATATGGACTGGGAACACTGAAGCTTTCTTT.

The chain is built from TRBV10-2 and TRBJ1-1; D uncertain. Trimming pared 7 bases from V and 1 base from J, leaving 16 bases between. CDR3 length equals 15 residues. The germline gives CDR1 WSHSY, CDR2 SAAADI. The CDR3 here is CASTYAVLRNTEAFF. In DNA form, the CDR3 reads TGCGCCAGCACCTATGCGGTCCTAAGGAACACTGAAGCTTTCTTT.

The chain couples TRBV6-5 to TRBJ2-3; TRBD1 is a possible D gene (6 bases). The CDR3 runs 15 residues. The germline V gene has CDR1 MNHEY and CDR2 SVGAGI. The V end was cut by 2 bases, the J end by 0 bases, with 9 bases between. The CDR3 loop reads CASSYGGSSTDTQYF. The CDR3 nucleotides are TGTGCCAGCAGTTACGGGGGCAGCAGCACAGATACGCAGTATTTT.

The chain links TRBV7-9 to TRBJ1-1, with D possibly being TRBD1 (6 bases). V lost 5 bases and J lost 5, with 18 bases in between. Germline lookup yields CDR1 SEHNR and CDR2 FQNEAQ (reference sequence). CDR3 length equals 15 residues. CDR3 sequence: CASSPITGSSTEAFF. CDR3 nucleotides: TGTGCCAGCAGCCCCATAACAGGGTCTAGTACTGAAGCTTTCTTT.

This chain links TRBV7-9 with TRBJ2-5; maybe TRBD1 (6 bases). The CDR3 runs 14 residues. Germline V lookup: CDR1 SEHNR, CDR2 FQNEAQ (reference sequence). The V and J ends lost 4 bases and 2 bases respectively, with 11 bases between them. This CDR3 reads CASSSSTGQETQYF. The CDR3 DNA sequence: TGTGCCAGCAGCTCCTCAACAGGGCAAGAGACCCAGTACTTC. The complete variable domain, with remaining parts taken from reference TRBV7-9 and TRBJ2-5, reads DTGVSQNPRHKITKRGQNVTFRCDPISEHNRLYWYRQTLGQGPEFLTYFQNEAQLEKSRLLSDRFSAERPKGSFSTLEIQRTEQGDSAMYLCASSSSTGQETQYFGPGTRLLVL.

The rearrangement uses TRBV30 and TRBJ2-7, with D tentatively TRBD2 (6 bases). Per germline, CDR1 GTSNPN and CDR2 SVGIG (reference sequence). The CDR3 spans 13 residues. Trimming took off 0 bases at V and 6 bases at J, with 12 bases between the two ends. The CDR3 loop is CAWSVTGVTEQYF. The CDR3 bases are TGTGCCTGGAGTGTAACGGGGGTGACCGAGCAGTACTTC.

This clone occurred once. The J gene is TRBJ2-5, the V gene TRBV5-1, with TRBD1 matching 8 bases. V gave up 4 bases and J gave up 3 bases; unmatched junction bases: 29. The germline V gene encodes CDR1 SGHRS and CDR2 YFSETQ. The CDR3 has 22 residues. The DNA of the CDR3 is TGCGCCAGCAGCCCCGAACCCCGGACAGGGTGGGTGACGGGGGTTGGAAAAGAGACCCAGTACTTC. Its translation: CASSPEPRTGWVTGVGKETQYF.

CDR3 loop: CASSTGYRDIQYF. DNA of the CDR3: TGCGCCAGCAGCACGGGGTACAGGGACATTCAGTACTTC. This chain joins TRBV5-1 and TRBJ2-4; maybe TRBD1 (6 bases). V lost 4 bases to trimming and J lost 8 bases, with 13 bases between them. CDR3 size: 13 residues. Germline CDR1 SGHRS, CDR2 YFSETQ.

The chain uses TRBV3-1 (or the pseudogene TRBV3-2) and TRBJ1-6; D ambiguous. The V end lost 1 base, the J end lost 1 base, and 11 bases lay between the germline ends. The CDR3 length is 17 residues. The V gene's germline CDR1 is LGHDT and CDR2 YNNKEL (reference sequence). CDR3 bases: TGTGCCAGCAGCCAAGCGCGGGGAAAGTCCTATAATTCACCCCTCCACTTT. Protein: CASSQARGKSYNSPLHF.

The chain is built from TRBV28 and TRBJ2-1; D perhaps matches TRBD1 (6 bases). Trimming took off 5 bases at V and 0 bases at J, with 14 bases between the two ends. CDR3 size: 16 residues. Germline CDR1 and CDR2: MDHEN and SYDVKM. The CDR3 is CASSTGGAYSYNEQFF. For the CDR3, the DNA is TGTGCCAGCAGTACTGGGGGCGCCTACTCCTACAATGAGCAGTTCTTC.

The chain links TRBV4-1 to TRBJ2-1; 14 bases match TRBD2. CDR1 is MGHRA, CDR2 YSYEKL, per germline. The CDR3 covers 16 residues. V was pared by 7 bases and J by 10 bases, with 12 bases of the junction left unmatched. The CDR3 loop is CASTPPGLAGAGEQFF. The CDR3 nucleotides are TGCGCCAGCACTCCTCCGGGACTAGCGGGGGCAGGGGAGCAGTTCTTC.

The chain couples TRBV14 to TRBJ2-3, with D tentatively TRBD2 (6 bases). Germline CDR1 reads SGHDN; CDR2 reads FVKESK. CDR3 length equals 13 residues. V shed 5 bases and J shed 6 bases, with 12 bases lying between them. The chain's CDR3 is CASSSGLRDTQYF. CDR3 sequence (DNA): TGTGCCAGCAGCTCGGGACTCAGGGATACGCAGTATTTT.

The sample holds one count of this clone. The CDR3 coding sequence is TGCGCCAGCAGCTTAGGACTAGCGGCGTTCAATGAGCAGTTCTTC. It encodes CASSLGLAAFNEQFF. The V and J genes are TRBV5-1 and TRBJ2-1, with TRBD2 identical over 10 bases. The CDR3 has 15 amino acids. Germline lookup yields CDR1 SGHRS and CDR2 YFSETQ. V lost 2 bases, J lost 6 bases, and 5 bases stayed unmatched.

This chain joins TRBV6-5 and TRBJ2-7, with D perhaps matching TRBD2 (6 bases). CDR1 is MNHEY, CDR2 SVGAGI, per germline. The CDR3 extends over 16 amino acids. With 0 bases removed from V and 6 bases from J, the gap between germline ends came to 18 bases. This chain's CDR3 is CASSYSRLARNGEQYF. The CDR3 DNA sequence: TGTGCCAGCAGTTACTCGCGGCTAGCGCGGAATGGCGAGCAGTACTTC.

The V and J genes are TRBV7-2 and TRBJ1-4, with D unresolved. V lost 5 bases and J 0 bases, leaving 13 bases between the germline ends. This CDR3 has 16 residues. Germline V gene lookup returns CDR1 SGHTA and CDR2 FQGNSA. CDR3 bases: TGTGCCAGCAGCCCCAGGTCGTTCGCAACTAATGAAAAACTGTTTTTT. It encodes CASSPRSFATNEKLFF.

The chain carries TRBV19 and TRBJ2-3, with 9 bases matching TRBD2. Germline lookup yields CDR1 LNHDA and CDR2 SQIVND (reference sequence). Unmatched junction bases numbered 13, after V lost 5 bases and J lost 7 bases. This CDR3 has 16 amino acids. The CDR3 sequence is CASSDRRGTSRYTQYF. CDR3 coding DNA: TGTGCCAGTAGTGATAGAAGGGGGACTAGCCGGTATACGCAGTATTTT.

The CDR3 is CASSLGQGYGYTF. Here the CDR3 DNA reads TGTGCCAGCAGCCTGGGACAGGGCTATGGCTACACCTTC. The chain employs TRBV3-1 (or the pseudogene TRBV3-2) and TRBJ1-2, with 9 positions matching TRBD1. The CDR3 has 13 amino acids. V lost 4 bases to trimming and J lost 4 bases; unmatched junction nucleotides: 1. Per germline, CDR1 LGHDT and CDR2 YNNKEL (reference sequence).

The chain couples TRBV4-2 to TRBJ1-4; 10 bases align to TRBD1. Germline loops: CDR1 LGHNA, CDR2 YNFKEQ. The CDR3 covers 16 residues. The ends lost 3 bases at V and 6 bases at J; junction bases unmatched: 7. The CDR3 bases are TGTGCCAGCAGCCAGGATCCCGGGACAGGGGATGAAAAACTGTTTTTT. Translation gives CASSQDPGTGDEKLFF.

CDR3 protein: CASSGPQGLLVGGNTIYF. The DNA for the CDR3 is TGTGCCAGCAGTGGGCCCCAGGGCCTTCTTGTAGGTGGAAACACCATATATTTT. The chain employs TRBV2 and TRBJ1-3, with D possibly matching TRBD1 (5 bases). V was cut by 4 bases and J by 3 bases, with 22 bases left in between. The germline CDR1 and CDR2 sequences are SNHLY and FYNNEI. The CDR3 totals 18 residues.

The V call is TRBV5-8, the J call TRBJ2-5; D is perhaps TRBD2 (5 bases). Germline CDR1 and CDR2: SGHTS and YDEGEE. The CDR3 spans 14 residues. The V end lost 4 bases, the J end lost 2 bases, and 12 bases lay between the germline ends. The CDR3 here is CASSQGWEQETQYF. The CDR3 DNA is TGTGCCAGCAGCCAAGGGTGGGAGCAAGAGACCCAGTACTTC.